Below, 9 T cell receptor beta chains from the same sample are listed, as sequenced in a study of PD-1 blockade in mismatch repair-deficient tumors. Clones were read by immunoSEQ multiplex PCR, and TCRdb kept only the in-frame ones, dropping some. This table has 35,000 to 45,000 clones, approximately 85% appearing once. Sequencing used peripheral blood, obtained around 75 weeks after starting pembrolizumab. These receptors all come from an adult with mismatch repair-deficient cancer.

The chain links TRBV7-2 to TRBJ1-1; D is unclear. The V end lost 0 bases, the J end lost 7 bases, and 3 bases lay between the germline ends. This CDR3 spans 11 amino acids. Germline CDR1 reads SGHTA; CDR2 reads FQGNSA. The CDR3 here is CASSLAYEAFF. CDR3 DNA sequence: TGTGCCAGCAGCTTAGCATATGAAGCTTTCTTT.

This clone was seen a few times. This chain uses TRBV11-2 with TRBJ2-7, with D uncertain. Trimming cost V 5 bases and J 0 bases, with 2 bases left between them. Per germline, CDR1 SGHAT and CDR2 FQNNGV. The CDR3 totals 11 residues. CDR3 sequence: CASSVSYEQYF. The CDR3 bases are TGTGCCAGCAGCGTCTCCTACGAGCAGTACTTC.

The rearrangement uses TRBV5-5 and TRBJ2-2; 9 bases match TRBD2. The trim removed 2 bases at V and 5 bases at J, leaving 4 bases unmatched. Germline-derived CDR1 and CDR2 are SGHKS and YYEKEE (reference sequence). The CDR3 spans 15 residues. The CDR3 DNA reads TGTGCCAGCAGCTTCCGTGGACTAGCGACCGGGGAGCTGTTTTTT. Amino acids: CASSFRGLATGELFF.

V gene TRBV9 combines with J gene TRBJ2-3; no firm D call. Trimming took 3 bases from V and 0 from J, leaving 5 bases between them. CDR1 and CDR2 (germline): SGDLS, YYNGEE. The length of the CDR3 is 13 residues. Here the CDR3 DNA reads TGTGCCAGCAGCGGATTAAGCACAGATACGCAGTATTTT. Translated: CASSGLSTDTQYF.

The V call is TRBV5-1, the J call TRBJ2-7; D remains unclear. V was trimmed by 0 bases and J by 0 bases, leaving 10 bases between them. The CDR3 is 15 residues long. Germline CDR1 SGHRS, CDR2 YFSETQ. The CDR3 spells CASSLAVKSSYEQYF. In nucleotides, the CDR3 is TGCGCCAGCAGCTTGGCAGTTAAATCCTCCTACGAGCAGTACTTC.

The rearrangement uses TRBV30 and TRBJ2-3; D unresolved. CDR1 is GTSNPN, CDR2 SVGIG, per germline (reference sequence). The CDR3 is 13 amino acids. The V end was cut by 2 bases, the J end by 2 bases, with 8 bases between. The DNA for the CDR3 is TGTGCCTGGAGTCCCCGCACCACAGATACGCAGTATTTT. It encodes CAWSPRTTDTQYF.

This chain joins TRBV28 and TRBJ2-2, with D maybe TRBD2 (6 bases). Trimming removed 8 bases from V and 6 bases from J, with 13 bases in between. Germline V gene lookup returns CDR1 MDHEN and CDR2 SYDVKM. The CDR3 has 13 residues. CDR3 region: CASGGTRPGELFF. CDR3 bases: TGTGCCAGCGGGGGGACCCGGCCCGGGGAGCTGTTTTTT.

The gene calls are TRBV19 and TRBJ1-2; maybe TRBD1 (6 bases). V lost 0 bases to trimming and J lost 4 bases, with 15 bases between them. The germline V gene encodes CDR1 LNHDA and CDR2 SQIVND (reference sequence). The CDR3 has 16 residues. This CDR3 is CASSIDVRAGVYGYTF. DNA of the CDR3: TGTGCCAGTAGTATAGATGTTAGGGCAGGGGTCTATGGCTACACCTTC.

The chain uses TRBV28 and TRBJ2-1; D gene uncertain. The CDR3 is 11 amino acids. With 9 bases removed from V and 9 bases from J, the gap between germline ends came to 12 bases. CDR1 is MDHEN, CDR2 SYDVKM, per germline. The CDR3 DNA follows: TGTGCCAGTGGAAGCGCGGTTGAGCAGTTCTTC. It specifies CASGSAVEQFF.